This passage covers 8 T cell receptor beta chains from one sample sequenced in a study of blood T cell repertoires in COVID-19. The assay was immunoSEQ multiplex PCR, and TCRdb's table has in-frame clones only and misses some. The sample contains 400,000 to 550,000 clones, roughly 91% of which appear only once. Input material: peripheral blood. The origin of the receptors is a woman aged 30 to 39 with acute or convalescent COVID-19.

The chain has TRBV9 and TRBJ1-4; D is perhaps TRBD1 (5 bases). V was cut by 3 bases and J by 0 bases, with 9 bases left in between. Germline V gene sequence: CDR1 SGDLS, CDR2 YYNGEE. CDR3 length: 15 amino acids. CDR3 sequence: CASSAQGATNEKLFF. The DNA of the CDR3 is TGTGCCAGCAGCGCTCAGGGCGCAACTAATGAAAAACTGTTTTTT. Full variable domain (outside the CDR3, taken from reference TRBV9 and TRBJ1-4): DSGVTQTPKHLITATGQRVTLRCSPRSGDLSVYWYQQSLDQGLQFLIQYYNGEERAKGNILERFSAQQFPDLHSELNLSSLELGDSALYFCASSAQGATNEKLFFGSGTQLSVL.

This clone has just one count. V gene TRBV6-6 combines with J gene TRBJ2-7; a possible D gene is TRBD1 (5 bases). The CDR3 sequence is 16 residues long. V lost 6 bases and J 5 bases, leaving 23 bases between the germline ends. Germline V lookup: CDR1 MNHNY, CDR2 SVGAGI (reference sequence). This chain's CDR3 is CASSSLGAQGSNEQYF. In nucleotides, the CDR3 is TGTGCCAGCAGCTCCCTTGGGGCTCAGGGATCCAACGAGCAGTACTTC.

The CDR3 DNA follows: TGTGCCAGCAGTGAAGAGGGAGGGTCTAACTATGGCTACACCTTC. As protein: CASSEEGGSNYGYTF. The gene calls are TRBV2 and TRBJ1-2; D unclear. With 1 base removed from V and 0 bases from J, the gap between germline ends came to 9 bases. This CDR3 contains 15 residues. Germline CDR1 and CDR2: SNHLY and FYNNEI.

The chain employs TRBV5-1 and TRBJ1-1; 7 nucleotides match TRBD1. J was trimmed by 0 bases and V by 1 base; bases with no gene match: 9. From germline, CDR1 is SGHRS and CDR2 YFSETQ. The CDR3 length is 17 residues. As DNA, the CDR3 is TGCGCCAGCAGCTTGAGGGGGCCCGATATTTTGAACACTGAAGCTTTCTTT. Translated: CASSLRGPDILNTEAFF.

Here the CDR3 DNA reads TGTGCCAGCATCTCCAGGGGGAACGAGCAGTACTTC. As protein: CASISRGNEQYF. The chain employs TRBV28 and TRBJ2-7; 7 bases fit TRBD1. Germline V gene lookup returns CDR1 MDHEN and CDR2 SYDVKM. V lost 7 bases to trimming and J lost 5 bases; unmatched junction nucleotides: 5. The CDR3 is made up of 12 amino acids.

The V and J genes are TRBV5-8 and TRBJ1-1; D may be TRBD1 (5 bases). CDR3 length: 16 residues. Germline V gene data show CDR1 as SGHTS and CDR2 as YDEGEE. Between the trimmed V and J ends, which lost 1 base and 12 bases, there was a span of 25 bases. The CDR3 loop is CASSLILSTGGSTPFF. CDR3 DNA sequence: TGTGCCAGCAGCTTGATTTTAAGCACGGGGGGTTCAACTCCTTTCTTT.

The rearrangement links TRBV7-3 to TRBJ2-3; 9 positions match TRBD1. The V segment lost 5 bases and the J segment 5 bases; nucleotides outside the gene matches: 11. This CDR3 is built from 16 residues. The germline gives CDR1 SGHTA, CDR2 FQGTGA. The CDR3 reads CASSARGTGLLDTQYF. CDR3 bases: TGTGCCAGCAGCGCCCGTGGGACAGGGTTATTAGATACGCAGTATTTT.

The CDR3 nucleotides are TGTGCCAGCAGCGGGGGACAGGGGGGCAATCAGCCCCAGCATTTT. It encodes CASSGGQGGNQPQHF. This rearrangement joins TRBV2 to TRBJ1-5; 11 bases fit TRBD1. With 6 bases clipped from V and 2 bases from J, the junction kept 3 bases outside the gene matches. The CDR3 has 15 amino acids. Germline V gene lookup returns CDR1 SNHLY and CDR2 FYNNEI.